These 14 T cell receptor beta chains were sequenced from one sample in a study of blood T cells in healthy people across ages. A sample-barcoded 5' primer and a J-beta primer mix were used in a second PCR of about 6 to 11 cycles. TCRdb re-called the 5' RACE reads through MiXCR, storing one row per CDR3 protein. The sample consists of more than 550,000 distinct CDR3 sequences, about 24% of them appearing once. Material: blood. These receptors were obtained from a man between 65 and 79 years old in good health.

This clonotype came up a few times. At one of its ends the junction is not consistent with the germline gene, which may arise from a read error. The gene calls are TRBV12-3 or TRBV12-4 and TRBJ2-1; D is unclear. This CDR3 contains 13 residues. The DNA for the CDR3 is TGTGCCAGCAGTACCCCCTCCCAAGAGACCCAGTGCTTC. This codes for CASSTPSQETQCF.

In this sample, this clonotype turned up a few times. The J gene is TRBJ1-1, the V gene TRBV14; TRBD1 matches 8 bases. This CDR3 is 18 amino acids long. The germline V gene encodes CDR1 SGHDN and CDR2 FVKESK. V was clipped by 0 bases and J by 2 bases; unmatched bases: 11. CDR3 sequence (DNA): TGTGCCAGCAGCCAAGAACCCCAGGACAGGGTCTTTAACACTGAAGCTTTCTTT. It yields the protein CASSQEPQDRVFNTEAFF.

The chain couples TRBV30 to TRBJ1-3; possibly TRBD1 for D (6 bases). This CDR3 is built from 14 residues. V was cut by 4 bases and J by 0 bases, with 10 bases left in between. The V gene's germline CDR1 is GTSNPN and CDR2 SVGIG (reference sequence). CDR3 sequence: CAWTGQLSGNTIYF. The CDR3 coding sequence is TGTGCCTGGACTGGACAGCTCTCTGGAAACACCATATATTTT.

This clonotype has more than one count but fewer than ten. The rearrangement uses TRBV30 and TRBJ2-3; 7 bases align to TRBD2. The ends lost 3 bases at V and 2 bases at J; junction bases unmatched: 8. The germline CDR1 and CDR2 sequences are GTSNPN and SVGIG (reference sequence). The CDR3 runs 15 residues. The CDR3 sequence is CAWSGRAGFTDTQYF. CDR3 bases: TGTGCCTGGAGCGGGCGAGCGGGATTCACAGATACGCAGTATTTT.

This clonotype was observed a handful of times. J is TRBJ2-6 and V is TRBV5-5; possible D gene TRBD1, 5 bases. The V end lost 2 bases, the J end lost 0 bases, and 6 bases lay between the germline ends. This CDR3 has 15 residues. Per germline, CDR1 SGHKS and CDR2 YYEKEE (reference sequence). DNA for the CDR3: TGTGCCAGCAGCTTACAGGCCTCTGGGGCCAACGTCCTGACTTTC. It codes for CASSLQASGANVLTF.

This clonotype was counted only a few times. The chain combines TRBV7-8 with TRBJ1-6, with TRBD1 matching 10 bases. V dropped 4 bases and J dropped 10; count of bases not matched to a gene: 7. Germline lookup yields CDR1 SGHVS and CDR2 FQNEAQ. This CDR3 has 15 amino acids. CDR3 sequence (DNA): TGTGCCAGCAGCTCGACAGGGGGCTCTGGATCACCCCTCCACTTT. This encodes CASSSTGGSGSPLHF.

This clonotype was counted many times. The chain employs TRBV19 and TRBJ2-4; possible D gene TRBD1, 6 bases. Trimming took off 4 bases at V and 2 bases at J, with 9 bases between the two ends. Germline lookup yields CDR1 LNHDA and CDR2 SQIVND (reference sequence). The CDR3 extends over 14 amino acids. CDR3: CASSNQGTKNIQYF. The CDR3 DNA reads TGTGCCAGTAGTAATCAGGGGACCAAAAACATTCAGTACTTC. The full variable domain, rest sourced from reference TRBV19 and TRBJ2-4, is DGGITQSPKYLFRKEGQNVTLSCEQNLNHDAMYWYRQDPGQGLRLIYYSQIVNDFQKGDIAEGYSVSREKKESFPLTVTSAQKNPTAFYLCASSNQGTKNIQYFGAGTRLSVL.

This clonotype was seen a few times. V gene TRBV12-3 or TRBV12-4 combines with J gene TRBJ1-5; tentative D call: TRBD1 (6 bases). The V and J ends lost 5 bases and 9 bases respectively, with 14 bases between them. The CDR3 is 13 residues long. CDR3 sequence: CASSGGGSWPQHF. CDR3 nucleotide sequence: TGTGCCAGCAGTGGAGGGGGTAGCTGGCCCCAGCATTTT.

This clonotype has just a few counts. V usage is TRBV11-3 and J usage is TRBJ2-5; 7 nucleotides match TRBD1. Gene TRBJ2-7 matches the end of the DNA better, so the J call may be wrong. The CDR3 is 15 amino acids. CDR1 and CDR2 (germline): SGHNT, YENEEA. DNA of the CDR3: TGTGCCAGCAGCTTAGAACAGGGGCCTTTCTACGAGCAGTACGTC. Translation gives CASSLEQGPFYEQYV.

The CDR3 bases are TGCAGCGTCGAACGAAGGCAAAATAATGAAAAACTGTTTTTT. Protein sequence: CSVERRQNNEKLFF. This chain links TRBV29-1 with TRBJ1-4; D is unclear. Germline V gene data show CDR1 as SQVTM and CDR2 as ANQGSEA. V was cut by 6 bases and J by 4 bases, with 15 bases left in between. The CDR3 has 14 amino acids.

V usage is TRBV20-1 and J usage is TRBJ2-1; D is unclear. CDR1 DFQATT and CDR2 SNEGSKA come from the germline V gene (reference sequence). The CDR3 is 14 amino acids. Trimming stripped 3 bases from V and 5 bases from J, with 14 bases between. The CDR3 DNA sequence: TGCAGTGCTAGTCGTCGGGTAGCAGACAATGAGCAGTTCTTC. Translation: CSASRRVADNEQFF.

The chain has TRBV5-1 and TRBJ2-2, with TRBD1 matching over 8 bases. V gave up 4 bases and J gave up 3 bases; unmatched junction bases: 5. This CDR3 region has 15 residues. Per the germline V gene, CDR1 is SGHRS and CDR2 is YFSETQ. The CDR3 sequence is CASSPWTGHTGELFF. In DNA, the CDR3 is TGCGCCAGCAGCCCCTGGACAGGGCACACCGGGGAGCTGTTTTTT.

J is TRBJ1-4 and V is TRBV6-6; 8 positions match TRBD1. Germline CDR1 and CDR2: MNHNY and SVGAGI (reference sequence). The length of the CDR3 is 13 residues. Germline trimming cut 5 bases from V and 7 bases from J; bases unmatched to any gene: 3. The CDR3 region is CASSGRGLEKLFF. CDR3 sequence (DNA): TGTGCCAGCAGTGGCAGGGGGCTTGAAAAACTGTTTTTT.

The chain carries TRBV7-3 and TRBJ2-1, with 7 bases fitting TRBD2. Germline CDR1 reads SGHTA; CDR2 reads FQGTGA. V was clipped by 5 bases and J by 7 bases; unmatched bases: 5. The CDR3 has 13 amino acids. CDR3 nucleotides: TGTGCCAGCAGCCCGACGCGGGAGAATGAGCAGTTCTTC. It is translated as CASSPTRENEQFF.